This is a list of T cell receptor beta chains from one sample in a study of T cells after posttransplantation cyclophosphamide. This table comes from immunoSEQ multiplex PCR, and its TCRdb copy is limited to in-frame clones, with some not included. The sample lists about 3,700 clones; under 80% were seen once. Sequences were derived from PBMCs, sampled after allogeneic stem cell transplant with calcineurin inhibitor and methotrexate. These receptors originate from a female patient aged 50-59 years who received an allogeneic stem cell transplant from an unrelated donor, was CMV-positive, and had acute and chronic GVHD. Some T cells may trace back to the graft donor. CDR3s include the opening cysteine and the closing phenylalanine or tryptophan. D genes are given only for firm matches. Rows give clone size only sometimes, using once, few, many, or a class for an expanded clone.

j_call v_call clone_size d_call cdr3_nt cdr3_aa
TRBJ2-3 TRBV6-1 . . TGTGCCAGCACTCGGTCTTTGGATACGCAGTATTTT CASTRSLDTQYF
TRBJ2-1 TRBV5-1 . . TGCGCCAGCAGCCCTCAGGGGGGCTCGAGCTCCTACAATGAGCAGTTCTTC CASSPQGGSSSYNEQFF
TRBJ1-3 TRBV7-6 . . TGTGCCAGCAGCCCCACCTTCTCTATCGCCTCTGGAAACACCATATATTTT CASSPTFSIASGNTIYF
TRBJ2-1 TRBV4-1 . TRBD2 TGCGCCAGCAGCCAAGGTAGCGGGAGCTACAATGAGCAGTTCTTC CASSQGSGSYNEQFF
TRBJ2-7 TRBV4-1 . . TGCGCCAGCAGCCAAGGATCAGGGGCAGTATACGAGCAGTACTTC CASSQGSGAVYEQYF
TRBJ2-7 TRBV5-5 . . TGTGCCAGCAACCGGAAGGGGCAGGGGTCATCCTACGAGCAGTACTTC CASNRKGQGSSYEQYF
TRBJ1-2 TRBV19 . TRBD1 TGTGCCAGTAGTATCGCCTTGGAGCTAACAGGGGGCCTAAACTATGGCTACACCTTC CASSIALELTGGLNYGYTF
TRBJ1-4 TRBV19 . . TGTGCCACGACTCGTACAGGGACGGGTGAAAAACTGTTTTTT CATTRTGTGEKLFF
TRBJ1-6 TRBV27 . . TGTGCCAGCAGTTTAAAGGGAGGGGTCCCTTCACCCCTCCACTTT CASSLKGGVPSPLHF
TRBJ2-2 TRBV2 . . TGTGCCAGCAGCCGAGGGCTGTCCGGGGAGCTGTTTTTT CASSRGLSGELFF
TRBJ2-7 TRBV4-2 . TRBD1 TGTGCCAGCAGCCAAGATGTCCTCGGACAGGCTTTTTACGAGCAGTACTTC CASSQDVLGQAFYEQYF
TRBJ1-2 TRBV6-1 . . TGTGCCAGCAGTGAAGCGCGGGTCCGTTATGGCTACACCTTC CASSEARVRYGYTF
TRBJ1-1 TRBV6-5 . . TGTGCCAGCATAGGGGCGGGAAAAACTACTGAAGCTTTCTTT CASIGAGKTTEAFF
TRBJ2-3 TRBV11-3 . TRBD2 TGTGCCAGCAGCTCTGGGACTAGCGACCCAGATACGCAGTATTTT CASSSGTSDPDTQYF
TRBJ1-1 TRBV7-9 . . TGTGCCAGCAGCTTAGATCAGGACACTGAAGCTTTCTTT CASSLDQDTEAFF
TRBJ2-7 TRBV6-5 . . TGTGCCAGCAGTTATGGCAGGGGAAACTACGAGCAGTACTTC CASSYGRGNYEQYF
TRBJ2-7 TRBV7-7 few . TGTGCCAGCAGCTTCAATCCAACCTACGAGCAGTACTTC CASSFNPTYEQYF
TRBJ1-2 TRBV30 . . TGTGCCTGGAGCCGCCAGGTGGATGGCTACACCTTC CAWSRQVDGYTF
TRBJ2-7 TRBV5-6 . TRBD1 TGTGCCAGCAGCTCATGGGACAGATTTTCGTCTCAGTACTTC CASSSWDRFSSQYF
TRBJ1-6 TRBV6-1 . . TGTGCCAGCACGAGAAGCTCCTATAATTCACCCCTCCACTTT CASTRSSYNSPLHF
TRBJ2-7 TRBV6-5 . TRBD2 TGTGCCAGCGATCTAGCGGTCTCCTACGAGCAGTACTTC CASDLAVSYEQYF
TRBJ2-7 TRBV15 . TRBD2 TGTGCCGCCAGCAGAGAAAGCGGGGGGTCCTACGAGCAGTACTTC CAASRESGGSYEQYF
TRBJ1-1 TRBV2 . . TGTGCCAGCAGTGAACGACTCACTGAAGCTTTCTTT CASSERLTEAFF
TRBJ1-2 TRBV9 . TRBD1 TGTGCCAGCAGCGCCGGGACAGGGAGGAATGGCTACACCTTC CASSAGTGRNGYTF
TRBJ1-2 TRBV7-2 . . TGTGCCAGCACCGGAACGGGGGTCTATGGCTACACCTTC CASTGTGVYGYTF
TRBJ2-1 TRBV7-2 . TRBD2 TGTGCCAGCAGCTTAACTGAAACGGCGGGGGGGCGCTACAATGAGCAGTTCTTC CASSLTETAGGRYNEQFF